The 14 T cell receptor beta chains in this list originate from one sample, sequenced in a study of T cells in Graves' hyperthyroidism and ophthalmopathy. The investigators amplified TCR beta CDR3 regions from RNA transcripts. HTBI primers drove first-round RT-PCR of the TCR CDR3. MiXCR, applied by TCRdb to the multiplex PCR reads, yields one record per CDR3 protein. Here the sample spans about 340,000 distinct CDR3 sequences, about 20% being singletons. The sample consisted of blood. These receptors were collected from a woman in her fifties or sixties with Graves' hyperthyroidism.

In its sample, this clonotype was seen a few times. This rearrangement joins TRBV20-1 to TRBJ1-5; D not resolved. Looked up from germline, CDR1 is DFQATT and CDR2 is SNEGSKA (reference sequence). Trimming removed 6 bases from V and 5 bases from J, with 17 bases in between. The CDR3 runs 14 residues. Here the CDR3 reads CSARPLDQYQPQHF. Here the CDR3 DNA reads TGCAGTGCCCGGCCGCTTGATCAATATCAGCCCCAGCATTTT.

This clonotype was picked up a small number of times. This sequence joins TRBV20-1 and TRBJ2-1; a possible D gene is TRBD2 (5 bases). Trimming shortened V by 1 base and J by 5 bases, and 15 bases separated the two germline ends. The germline V gene has CDR1 DFQATT and CDR2 SNEGSKA (reference sequence). The CDR3 sequence is 15 residues long. The CDR3: CSARVGVGRDNEQFF. DNA for the CDR3: TGCAGTGCTAGAGTGGGAGTCGGCAGAGACAATGAGCAGTTCTTC.

This clonotype appeared a few times. The V gene is TRBV6-6, the J gene TRBJ1-5, with 7 bases that match TRBD1. Germline CDR1 and CDR2: MNHNY and SVGAGI (reference sequence). CDR3 length equals 17 residues. V lost 2 bases and J lost 4; bases outside the gene matches: 11. The CDR3 sequence: CASSYTEDRDRNQPQHF. Here the CDR3 DNA reads TGTGCCAGCAGTTACACTGAAGACAGGGATAGGAATCAGCCCCAGCATTTT.

V is TRBV19 and J is TRBJ2-2; TRBD2 matches at 9 bases. The ends lost 6 bases at V and 3 bases at J; junction bases unmatched: 8. The CDR3 contains 16 residues. Germline V gene sequence: CDR1 LNHDA, CDR2 SQIVND (reference sequence). CDR3 in amino acids: CASSRGLARDTGELFF. The DNA for the CDR3 is TGTGCCAGTAGCCGAGGACTAGCGCGGGACACCGGGGAGCTGTTTTTT.

This clonotype was observed a handful of times. The chain employs TRBV6-1 and TRBJ2-7; TRBD1 agrees at 7 bases. The ends lost 0 bases at V and 3 bases at J; junction bases unmatched: 8. CDR3 length: 16 amino acids. The V gene's germline CDR1 is MNHNS and CDR2 SASEGT. The DNA for the CDR3 is TGTGCCAGCAGTGAAGCGTTGGGACAGCAAGACTACGAGCAGTACGTC. This sequence encodes CASSEALGQQDYEQYV.

This clonotype has just a few counts. This rearrangement joins TRBV29-1 to TRBJ2-4; 11 bases fit TRBD2. The CDR3 runs 16 residues. Trimming took 1 base from V and 4 from J; bases not matched to a gene: 6. CDR1 is SQVTM and CDR2 is ANQGSEA in the germline V gene. In DNA, the CDR3 is TGCAGCGTTGAAGGGGCGGCTAGCGGGAGGAAAAACATTCAGTACTTC. This gives the protein CSVEGAASGRKNIQYF. Looking up the rest from reference TRBV29-1 and TRBJ2-4 gives the full variable domain: SAVISQKPSRDICQRGTSLTIQCQVDSQVTMMFWYRQQPGQSLTLIATANQGSEATYESGFVIDKFPISRPNLTFSTLTVSNMSPEDSSIYLCSVEGAASGRKNIQYFGAGTRLSVL.

This clonotype was observed many times. The V and J genes are TRBV6-1 and TRBJ2-5, with 12 bases identical to TRBD2. The length of the CDR3 is 14 residues. After removal of 6 bases from V and 5 bases from J, the junction contained 4 bases not matched to a gene. Per the germline V gene, CDR1 is MNHNS and CDR2 is SASEGT. This CDR3 is CASSDLAGGETQYF. The CDR3 coding sequence is TGTGCCAGCAGCGATCTAGCGGGAGGGGAGACCCAGTACTTC.

The chain uses TRBV5-6 and TRBJ2-2, with 7 bases fitting TRBD1. This CDR3 is 15 amino acids long. V dropped 3 bases and J dropped 2; count of bases not matched to a gene: 4. CDR1 is SGHDT, CDR2 YYEEEE, per germline. CDR3: CASSSGQRNTGELFF. In DNA form, the CDR3 reads TGTGCCAGCAGCTCGGGACAGAGAAACACCGGGGAGCTGTTTTTT.

The sample holds many counts of this clonotype. This chain joins TRBV20-1 and TRBJ1-1, with 7 positions matching TRBD1. The CDR3 covers 15 residues. The germline CDR1 and CDR2 sequences are DFQATT and SNEGSKA (reference sequence). The V segment lost 0 bases and the J segment 2 bases; nucleotides outside the gene matches: 6. The CDR3 bases are TGCAGTGCTAGAGAACAGGGGCCGATAAACACTGAAGCTTTCTTT. It codes for CSAREQGPINTEAFF.

This clonotype was seen many times. The chain joins TRBV12-3 or TRBV12-4 to TRBJ1-1; a weak D match, TRBD1 (6 bases). CDR3 size: 15 residues. V dropped 6 bases and J dropped 5 bases, with 19 bases sitting between them. The CDR3 bases are TGTGCCAGCAGCCCGGGGGGCAGAGGAAGGACTGAAGCTTTCTTT. It yields the protein CASSPGGRGRTEAFF.

This clonotype came up a few times. J is TRBJ1-2 and V is TRBV19, with D possibly matching TRBD1 (6 bases). Germline CDR1 and CDR2: LNHDA and SQIVND (reference sequence). Trimming cost V 10 bases and J 6 bases, with 21 bases left between them. The CDR3 totals 14 residues. DNA for the CDR3: TGTGCCACCCTAGTACGTGGGGGCTTAGATGGCTACACCTTC. As protein: CATLVRGGLDGYTF. Looking up the rest from reference TRBV19 and TRBJ1-2 gives the full variable domain: DGGITQSPKYLFRKEGQNVTLSCEQNLNHDAMYWYRQDPGQGLRLIYYSQIVNDFQKGDIAEGYSVSREKKESFPLTVTSAQKNPTAFYLCATLVRGGLDGYTFGSGTRLTVV.

The chain's CDR3 is CSARDLLGGVKETQYF. The CDR3 DNA reads as TGCAGTGCTAGAGATCTTCTGGGAGGAGTGAAGGAGACCCAGTACTTC. V is TRBV20-1 and J is TRBJ2-5, with D possibly being TRBD2 (6 bases). V was trimmed by 0 bases and J by 5 bases, leaving 19 bases between them. Germline V gene sequence: CDR1 DFQATT, CDR2 SNEGSKA (reference sequence). This CDR3 has 16 amino acids.

The rearrangement joins TRBV15 to TRBJ1-5, with TRBD1 matching over 7 bases. J lost 4 bases, V lost 2 bases, and 8 bases had no gene match. CDR3 length: 16 amino acids. CDR1 LNHNV and CDR2 YYDKDF come from the germline V gene (reference sequence). CDR3 region: CATSRLGQAGNQPQHF. The DNA for the CDR3 is TGTGCCACCAGCAGATTAGGACAGGCTGGAAATCAGCCCCAGCATTTT.

This clonotype was detected many times. The rearrangement links TRBV5-1 to TRBJ2-2, with no clear D. Looked up from germline, CDR1 is SGHRS and CDR2 is YFSETQ. Trimming took 0 bases from V and 2 from J, leaving 8 bases between them. The length of the CDR3 is 15 residues. CDR3 in DNA: TGCGCCAGCAGCTTGGCCGGCACCAACACCGGGGAGCTGTTTTTT. Residues: CASSLAGTNTGELFF.